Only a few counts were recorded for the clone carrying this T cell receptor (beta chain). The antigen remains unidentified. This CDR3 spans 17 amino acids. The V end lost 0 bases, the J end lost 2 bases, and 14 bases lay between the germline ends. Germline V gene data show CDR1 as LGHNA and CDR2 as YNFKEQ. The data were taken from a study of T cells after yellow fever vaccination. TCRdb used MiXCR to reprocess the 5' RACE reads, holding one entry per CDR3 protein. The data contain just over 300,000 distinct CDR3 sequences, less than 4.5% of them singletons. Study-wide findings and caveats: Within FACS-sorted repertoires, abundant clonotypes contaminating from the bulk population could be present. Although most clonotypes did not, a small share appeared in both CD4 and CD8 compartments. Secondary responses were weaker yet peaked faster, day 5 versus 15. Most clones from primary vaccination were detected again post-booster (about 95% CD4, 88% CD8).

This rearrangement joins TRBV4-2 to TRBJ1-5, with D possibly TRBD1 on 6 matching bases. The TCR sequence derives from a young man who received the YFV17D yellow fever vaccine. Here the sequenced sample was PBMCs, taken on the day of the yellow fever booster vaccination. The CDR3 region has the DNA TGTGCCAGCAGCCAAGATCGGGGAGGGGGGGGCAATCAGCCCCAGCATTTT. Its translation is CASSQDRGGGGNQPQHF.